The clone carrying this T cell receptor beta chain occurred a few times. Its specificity is unknown. The treatment here: oral pan-JAK inhibitor, 5-10 mg twice daily. Alopecia areata patients provided lesional scalp punch biopsies and peripheral blood. Trimming cost V 4 bases and J 8 bases; bases outside gene matches: 8. The V gene's germline CDR1 is SGHRS and CDR2 YFSETQ. This CDR3 has 14 residues. The data were taken from a study of CD8+ T cells in alopecia areata. Study details: Patients in the treated group were given tofacitinib by mouth, 5 to 10 mg twice a day. Study-level findings and limits: Researchers say the link of baseline CD8+ expansion to response remains uncertain, with one nonresponder.

In each case, RNA was isolated and then reverse transcribed into cDNA as the sequencing template. Clones were read by immunoSEQ multiplex PCR, and TCRdb kept only the in-frame ones, dropping some. The table shows over 95,000 clones, with approximately 60% occurring only once. Sequencing used CD8+ T cells sorted from blood, obtained at week 4, from a patient treated with tofacitinib. The receptor comes from a human donor with alopecia areata. The J gene is TRBJ1-2, the V gene TRBV5-1, with 10 bases aligning to TRBD1. The chain's CDR3 is CASSLIDRGHGYTF. As DNA, the CDR3 is TGCGCCAGCAGCCTGATTGACAGGGGGCACGGCTACACCTTC.